This entry is about one T cell receptor beta chain. As yet, its antigen is unknown. Via 5' RACE with UMI labels, TRB cDNA libraries were prepared. TCRdb re-called the 5' RACE reads; every CDR3 protein appears as one record, without DNA. This sample's table has under 110,000 distinct CDR3 sequences. This CDR3 is 17 amino acids long. The germline CDR1 and CDR2 sequences are LNHNV and YYDKDF (reference sequence). This record belongs to a study of CXCR3-negative and CXCR3-positive naive CD8 T cells. CD8+ T cell subsets were each sorted in triplicate, about 330,000 cells apiece. Study-wide findings and caveats: Higher TRB CDR3 hydrophobicity marked CXCR3-positive naive cells relative to CXCR3-negative naive cells. Freshly isolated PBMCs were used in most assays, given partial CXCR3 loss after freezing. Comparison of naive subsets found surface CD5 to be comparable, and TCR strength was inferred on the basis of TRB CDR3 properties. The TRBV-TRBJ usage of naive CXCR3-negative and CXCR3-positive cells was similar, but that of memory cells differed.

The chain employs TRBV15 and TRBJ1-5; the TCRdb D gene call, TRBD1, has no DNA to confirm it. Sequenced: naive CXCR3+ CD8+ T cells from blood. As for subset: CD45RO-CCR7+CD27+CD95- naive CD8+ T cells expressing CXCR3 (TNR3+). This clonotype was obtained from a human donor in good health. Some clones in this sample may be carry-over from other donors' samples. CDR3 in amino acids: CATSHSLVNRVDQPQHF.